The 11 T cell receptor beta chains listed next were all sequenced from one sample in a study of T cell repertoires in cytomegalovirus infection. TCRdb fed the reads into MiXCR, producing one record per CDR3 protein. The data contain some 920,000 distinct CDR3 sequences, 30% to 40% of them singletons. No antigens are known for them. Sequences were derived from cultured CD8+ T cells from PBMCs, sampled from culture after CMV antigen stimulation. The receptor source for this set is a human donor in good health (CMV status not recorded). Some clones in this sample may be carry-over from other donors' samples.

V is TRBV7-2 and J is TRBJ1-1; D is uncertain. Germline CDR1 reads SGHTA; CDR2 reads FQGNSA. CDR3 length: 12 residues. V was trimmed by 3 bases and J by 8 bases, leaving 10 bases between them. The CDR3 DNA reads TGTGCCAGCAGCTTCTCTTACAGAGAAGCTTTCTTT. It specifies CASSFSYREAFF.

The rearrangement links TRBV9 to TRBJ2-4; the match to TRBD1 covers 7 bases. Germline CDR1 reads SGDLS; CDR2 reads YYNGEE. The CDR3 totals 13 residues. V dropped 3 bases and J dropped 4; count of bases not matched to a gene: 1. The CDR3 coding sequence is TGTGCCAGCAGCGGGGACAGAAAAAACATTCAGTACTTC. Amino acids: CASSGDRKNIQYF.

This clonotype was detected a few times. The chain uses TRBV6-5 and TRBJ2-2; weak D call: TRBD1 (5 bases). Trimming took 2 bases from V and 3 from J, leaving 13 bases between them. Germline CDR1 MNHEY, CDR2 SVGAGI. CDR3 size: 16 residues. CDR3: CASSYGRAVYTGELFF. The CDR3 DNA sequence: TGTGCCAGCAGTTACGGCAGGGCCGTGTACACCGGGGAGCTGTTTTTT.

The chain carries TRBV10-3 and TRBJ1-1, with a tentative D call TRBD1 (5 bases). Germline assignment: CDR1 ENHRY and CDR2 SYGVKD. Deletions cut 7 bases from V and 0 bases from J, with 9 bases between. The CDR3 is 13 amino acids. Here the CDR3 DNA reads TGTGCCATCAAAGGGGCCATGAACACTGAAGCTTTCTTT. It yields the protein CAIKGAMNTEAFF.

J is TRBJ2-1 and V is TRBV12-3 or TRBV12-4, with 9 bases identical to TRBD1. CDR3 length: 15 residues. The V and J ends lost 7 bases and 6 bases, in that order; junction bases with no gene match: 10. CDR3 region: CASTFSGTGINEQFF. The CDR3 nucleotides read TGTGCCAGCACCTTTAGTGGGACAGGGATCAATGAGCAGTTCTTC.

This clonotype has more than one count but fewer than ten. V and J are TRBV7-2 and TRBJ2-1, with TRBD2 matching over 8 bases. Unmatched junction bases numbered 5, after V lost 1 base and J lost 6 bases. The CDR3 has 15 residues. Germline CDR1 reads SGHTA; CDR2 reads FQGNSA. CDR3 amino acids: CASSLDGGVTNEQFF. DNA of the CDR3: TGTGCCAGCAGCTTAGACGGGGGGGTCACCAATGAGCAGTTCTTC.

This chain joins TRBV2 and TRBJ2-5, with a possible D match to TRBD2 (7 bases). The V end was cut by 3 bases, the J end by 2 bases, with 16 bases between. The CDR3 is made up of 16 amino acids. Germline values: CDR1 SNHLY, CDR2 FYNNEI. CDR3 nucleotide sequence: TGTGCCAGCAGTGAGGATAGGGGGGGTATACAAGAGACCCAGTACTTC. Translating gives CASSEDRGGIQETQYF.

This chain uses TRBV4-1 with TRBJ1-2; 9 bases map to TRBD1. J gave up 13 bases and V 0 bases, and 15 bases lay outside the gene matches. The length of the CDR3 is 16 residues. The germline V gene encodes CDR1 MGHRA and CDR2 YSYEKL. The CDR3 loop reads CASSQDRGQGTYISTF. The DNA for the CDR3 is TGCGCCAGCAGCCAAGATCGCGGACAGGGGACTTATATCAGCACCTTC.

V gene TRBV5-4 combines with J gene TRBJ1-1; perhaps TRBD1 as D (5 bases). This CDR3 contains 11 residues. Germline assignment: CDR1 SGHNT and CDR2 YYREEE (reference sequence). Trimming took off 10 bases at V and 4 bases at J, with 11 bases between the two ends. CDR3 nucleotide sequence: TGTGCCTTTGGCGGGGGCACTGAAGCTTTCTTT. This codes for CAFGGGTEAFF.

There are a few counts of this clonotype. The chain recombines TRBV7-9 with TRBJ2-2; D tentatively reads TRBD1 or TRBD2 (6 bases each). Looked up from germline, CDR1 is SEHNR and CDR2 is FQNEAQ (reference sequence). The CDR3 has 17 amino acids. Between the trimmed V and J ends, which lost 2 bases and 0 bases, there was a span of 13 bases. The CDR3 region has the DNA TGTGCCAGCAGCTTACCGGGGGCCACCGCGAACACCGGGGAGCTGTTTTTT. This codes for CASSLPGATANTGELFF.

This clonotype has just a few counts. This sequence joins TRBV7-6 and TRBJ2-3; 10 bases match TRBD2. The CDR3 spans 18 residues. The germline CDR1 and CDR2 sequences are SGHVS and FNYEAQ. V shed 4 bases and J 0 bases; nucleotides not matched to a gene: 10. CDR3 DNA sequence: TGTGCCAGCAGCTCCAAGCGGGGGGGCCTGGGGAGCACAGATACGCAGTATTTT. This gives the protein CASSSKRGGLGSTDTQYF.